The 16 T cell receptor beta chains given below trace back to one sample, sequenced in a study of blood T cells in healthy people across ages. Primed by a sample-barcoded 5' primer and a J-beta primer mix, a second PCR proceeded for roughly 7 to 12 cycles. TCRdb used MiXCR to reprocess the 5' RACE reads, holding one entry per CDR3 protein. The sample shows roughly 680,000 distinct CDR3 sequences, approximately 52% of them seen only once. The sequencing input was blood. These receptor sequences come from an elderly woman in good health.

The chain has TRBV10-3 and TRBJ2-1; 8 bases match TRBD2. The DNA end favors TRBJ2-7, so the J call may be wrong. Germline-derived CDR1 and CDR2 are ENHRY and SYGVKD. This CDR3 spans 13 amino acids. The CDR3 reads CSYSGDSYNEQYF. The CDR3 DNA sequence: TGTAGCTATAGCGGGGACTCCTACAATGAGCAGTACTTC.

The count of this clonotype is one. The V call is TRBV25-1, the J call TRBJ1-2; D possibly corresponds to TRBD1 (5 bases). The germline gives CDR1 MGHDK, CDR2 SYGVNS. The V end lost 3 bases, the J end lost 7 bases, and 12 bases lay between the germline ends. CDR3 length equals 13 residues. CDR3 DNA sequence: TGTGCCAGCAGTGACGACAGACTCTCTGGCTACACCTTC. Translating gives CASSDDRLSGYTF.

This clonotype was seen at least ten times. V gene TRBV10-3 combines with J gene TRBJ2-3, with 8 bases aligning to TRBD2. The CDR3 extends over 16 amino acids. The V gene's germline CDR1 is ENHRY and CDR2 SYGVKD. Germline trimming cut 3 bases from V and 3 bases from J; bases unmatched to any gene: 8. The chain's CDR3 is CAISEGLAPLTDTQYF. CDR3 DNA sequence: TGTGCCATCAGTGAAGGACTAGCCCCCTTAACAGATACGCAGTATTTT.

A few counts support this clonotype. The rearrangement links TRBV7-9 to TRBJ1-2; tentative D call: TRBD1 (6 bases). This CDR3 is built from 13 residues. CDR1 is SEHNR, CDR2 FQNEAQ, per germline (reference sequence). Trimming removed 5 bases from V and 6 bases from J, with 13 bases in between. CDR3: CASSLSEGDGYTF. The CDR3 DNA reads TGTGCCAGCAGCCTAAGTGAGGGGGATGGCTACACCTTC.

In its sample, this clonotype was seen many times. The rearrangement joins TRBV12-3 or TRBV12-4 to TRBJ1-2; D is unclear. The V and J ends lost 8 bases and 7 bases respectively, with 20 bases between them. The CDR3 length is 14 residues. CDR3 DNA sequence: TGTGCCAGCCCGACGGAAGGGAACATCCGTGGCTACACCTTC. This gives the protein CASPTEGNIRGYTF.

This clonotype was picked up many times. This rearrangement joins TRBV7-9 to TRBJ2-1; no clear D. Germline values: CDR1 SEHNR, CDR2 FQNEAQ (reference sequence). V gave up 1 base and J gave up 8 bases, with 9 bases separating them. The CDR3 runs 13 residues. As DNA, the CDR3 is TGTGCCAGCAGCTTAGTAATGCCGGATGAGCAGTTCTTC. Its translation is CASSLVMPDEQFF.

This clonotype has a count of ten or more. This chain joins TRBV5-1 and TRBJ2-1, with no clear D. V lost 3 bases, J lost 14 bases, and 12 bases lay in between. In germline, CDR1 is SGHRS, CDR2 YFSETQ. The CDR3 is 11 amino acids. The CDR3 protein is CASSSQALKFF. CDR3 in DNA: TGCGCCAGCAGCTCCCAGGCCCTAAAGTTCTTC. The full variable domain, completed using reference TRBV5-1 and TRBJ2-1, is KAGVTQTPRYLIKTRGQQVTLSCSPISGHRSVSWYQQTPGQGLQFLFEYFSETQRNKGNFPGRFSGRQFSNSRSEMNVSTLELGDSALYLCASSSQALKFFGPGTRLTVL.

In the case of this clonotype: A much larger clone sits a single nucleotide away, making a read error possible. CDR3 in amino acids: CSGEAEVGGGADTQYF. As DNA, the CDR3 is TGCAGTGGAGAGGCGGAAGTGGGGGGAGGCGCAGATACGCAGTATTTT. V is TRBV20-1 and J is TRBJ2-3; a possible D gene is TRBD2 (6 bases). The CDR3 is 16 residues long. V was shortened by 7 bases and J by 4 bases, with 24 bases between the two germline ends. The germline V gene encodes CDR1 DFQATT and CDR2 SNEGSKA (reference sequence).

In this sample, this clonotype turned up many times. The chain has TRBV28 and TRBJ2-5; perhaps TRBD1 as D (5 bases). Trimming cost V 5 bases and J 1 base, with 17 bases left between them. Germline loops: CDR1 MDHEN, CDR2 SYDVKM. The CDR3 has 16 amino acids. CDR3 in amino acids: CASSLPRGAVQETQYF. CDR3 DNA sequence: TGTGCCAGCAGTCTACCTCGTGGGGCAGTCCAAGAGACCCAGTACTTC. Full variable domain (remainder filled in from reference TRBV28 and TRBJ2-5): DVKVTQSSRYLVKRTGEKVFLECVQDMDHENMFWYRQDPGLGLRLIYFSYDVKMKEKGDIPEGYSVSREKKERFSLILESASTNQTSMYLCASSLPRGAVQETQYFGPGTRLLVL.

The sample holds many counts of this clonotype. CDR3 residues: CSARRPLAGEETQYF. The CDR3 DNA sequence: TGCAGTGCGAGGCGTCCGCTAGCGGGGGAAGAGACCCAGTACTTC. The chain recombines TRBV20-1 with TRBJ2-5, with TRBD2 matching over 10 bases. Per the germline V gene, CDR1 is DFQATT and CDR2 is SNEGSKA (reference sequence). The CDR3 consists of 15 residues. Trimming cost V 6 bases and J 3 bases; bases outside gene matches: 10.

The chain's CDR3 is CASSWGAGDTQYF. The CDR3 DNA follows: TGTGCCAGCAGTTGGGGGGCGGGAGATACGCAGTATTTT. The V and J genes are TRBV27 and TRBJ2-3; either TRBD1 or TRBD2 may fit D (6 bases each). The CDR3 covers 13 residues. Trimming pared 4 bases from V and 5 bases from J, leaving 10 bases between. The germline V gene has CDR1 MNHEY and CDR2 SMNVEV (reference sequence).

V gene TRBV5-1 combines with J gene TRBJ1-6; D is uncertain. CDR3 length equals 14 residues. Germline values: CDR1 SGHRS, CDR2 YFSETQ. With 3 bases removed from V and 8 bases from J, the gap between germline ends came to 12 bases. The CDR3, as DNA: TGCGCCAGCAGCTCGGATCCGAGGGATTCACCCCTCCACTTT. The encoded protein is CASSSDPRDSPLHF.

This chain links TRBV4-2 with TRBJ2-5; the D gene is possibly TRBD2 (7 bases). The J call may be in error: the DNA end matches TRBJ2-7 better. The CDR3 is 14 residues long. Germline V gives CDR1 LGHNA, CDR2 YNFKEQ. CDR3 in DNA: TGTGCCAGCAGCCAATGGGGAGGGGGGGGCGAGCAGTACTTC. Amino acids: CASSQWGGGGEQYF.

Regarding this clonotype: This may arise from a read error, as a much more abundant clone is one base away. The CDR3 nucleotides are TGCACCAGCAGCCAAGAACCCCGGGGCAATCAGCCCCAGCATTTT. It encodes CTSSQEPRGNQPQHF. The chain is built from TRBV4-1 and TRBJ1-5, with D unresolved. The CDR3 totals 15 residues. Germline CDR1 and CDR2: MGHRA and YSYEKL.

The genes are TRBV5-1 and TRBJ1-5, with D tentatively TRBD1 (6 bases). Per germline, CDR1 SGHRS and CDR2 YFSETQ. V was clipped by 4 bases and J by 6 bases, with 14 bases between them. The length of the CDR3 is 14 residues. The CDR3 DNA reads as TGCGCCAGCAGCGTCGACCAGGGGAGTCAGCCCCAGCATTTT. Protein sequence: CASSVDQGSQPQHF.

This clonotype showed up just once. The rearrangement joins TRBV12-3 or TRBV12-4 to TRBJ2-2, with 10 bases matching TRBD1. The V and J ends lost 6 bases and 7 bases, in that order; junction bases with no gene match: 17. This CDR3 is 18 amino acids long. CDR3 DNA sequence: TGTGCCAGCAGGGGCGGGACAGGGGTTTACCTGGTGGTCGGGGAGCTGTTTTTT. Its translation is CASRGGTGVYLVVGELFF.